Below are 9 T cell receptor beta chains sequenced from a single sample in a study of T cell changes during pregnancy in multiple sclerosis. Data came from immunoSEQ multiplex PCR; TCRdb stores just in-frame clones and leaves some out. The sample contains tens of thousands of clones, roughly 91% of which appear only once. The specimen was peripheral blood, collected in the second trimester of pregnancy. Every receptor here comes from a female donor in good health, enrolled as a control in a pregnancy study.

This sequence joins TRBV7-9 and TRBJ1-1, with 9 bases fitting TRBD1. Germline-derived CDR1 and CDR2 are SEHNR and FQNEAQ (reference sequence). The CDR3 runs 14 residues. V lost 4 bases to trimming and J lost 1 base; unmatched junction nucleotides: 1. The CDR3 sequence: CASSWGQGNTEAFF. The CDR3 DNA reads TGTGCCAGCAGCTGGGGACAGGGGAACACTGAAGCTTTCTTT.

The chain couples TRBV6-1 to TRBJ2-3; a weak D match, TRBD2 (6 bases). This CDR3 comprises 14 residues. V was cut by 3 bases and J by 0 bases, with 7 bases left in between. Germline V gene data show CDR1 as MNHNS and CDR2 as SASEGT. Written as DNA, the CDR3 is TGTGCCAGCAGTGATCGGGGGAGCACAGATACGCAGTATTTT. Translation gives CASSDRGSTDTQYF.

The chain uses TRBV6-1 and TRBJ1-2, with D possibly being TRBD1 (6 bases). This CDR3 comprises 14 residues. Germline loops: CDR1 MNHNS, CDR2 SASEGT. The V gene lost 6 bases and the J gene lost 7 bases, with 18 bases spanning the gap. The CDR3 loop reads CASSAGLQGSGYTF. The CDR3 nucleotides read TGTGCCAGCAGCGCCGGCTTACAGGGTTCTGGCTACACCTTC.

V is TRBV5-1 and J is TRBJ2-3; D call uncertain. CDR1 is SGHRS and CDR2 is YFSETQ in the germline V gene. The ends were cut back, 3 bases at V and 0 bases at J, with 11 bases in the middle. The CDR3 spans 15 residues. This chain's CDR3 is CASSSRLDSTDTQYF. CDR3 bases: TGCGCCAGCAGCTCCCGACTGGATAGCACAGATACGCAGTATTTT.

The genes are TRBV30 and TRBJ1-4; TRBD1 agrees at 7 bases. In germline, CDR1 is GTSNPN, CDR2 SVGIG (reference sequence). V shed 5 bases and J 7 bases; nucleotides not matched to a gene: 7. The CDR3 loop spans 13 amino acids. Written as DNA, the CDR3 is TGTGCCTGGTCCGGGACAGCGGGTGAAAAACTGTTTTTT. Translated, it gives CAWSGTAGEKLFF. Together with reference TRBV30 and TRBJ1-4, the CDR3 gives the full variable domain: SQTIHQWPATLVQPVGSPLSLECTVEGTSNPNLYWYRQAAGRGLQLLFYSVGIGQISSEVPQNLSASRPQDRQFILSSKKLLLSDSGFYLCAWSGTAGEKLFFGSGTQLSVL.

The sample holds a few counts of this clone. The chain is built from TRBV6-6 and TRBJ1-1; D is uncertain. The CDR3 covers 14 residues. V lost 0 bases and J lost 3, with 8 bases in between. CDR1 is MNHNY and CDR2 is SVGAGI in the germline V gene (reference sequence). The CDR3 DNA sequence: TGTGCCAGCAGTTACTCGCCGGGGTACACTGAAGCTTTCTTT. Translating gives CASSYSPGYTEAFF.

This sequence joins TRBV4-1 and TRBJ2-3; D is possibly TRBD2 (5 bases). Trimming stripped 6 bases from V and 3 bases from J, with 16 bases between. The CDR3 length is 15 residues. In germline, CDR1 is MGHRA, CDR2 YSYEKL. The CDR3 sequence is CASRGAGLVTDTQYF. The CDR3, as DNA: TGCGCCAGCAGGGGAGCAGGCCTTGTTACAGATACGCAGTATTTT.

The chain is built from TRBV28 and TRBJ2-5, with 9 positions matching TRBD1. This CDR3 has 13 amino acids. Trimming cost V 7 bases and J 4 bases; bases outside gene matches: 4. Germline values: CDR1 MDHEN, CDR2 SYDVKM. The chain's CDR3 is CASNTGGLETQYF. In DNA form, the CDR3 reads TGTGCCAGCAACACAGGGGGCTTAGAGACCCAGTACTTC.

The chain is built from TRBV11-2 and TRBJ2-3; a possible D gene is TRBD2 (5 bases). The CDR3 has 14 amino acids. Trimming took 3 bases from V and 5 from J, leaving 12 bases between them. In germline, CDR1 is SGHAT, CDR2 FQNNGV. DNA of the CDR3: TGTGCCAGCAGCTTCGCGAGGGTGCTAGATACGCAGTATTTT. It is translated as CASSFARVLDTQYF.